A single sample is the source of the 12 T cell receptor beta chains below, sequenced in a study of blood T cell repertoires in COVID-19. The data were produced by immunoSEQ multiplex PCR, yet TCRdb's version contains in-frame clones alone and is incomplete. The sample lists approximately 190,000 clones; around four fifths were seen once. Sequences were obtained from peripheral blood. The origin of the receptors is a woman aged 35 to 49 with acute or convalescent COVID-19.

The chain uses TRBV28 and TRBJ2-5, with D tentatively TRBD1 (7 bases). The CDR3 has 14 amino acids. Trimming left V 5 bases short and J 1 base short, with 11 bases between. CDR1 and CDR2 from the germline V gene are MDHEN and SYDVKM. The DNA for the CDR3 is TGTGCCAGCAGTCGCGGGGACAGCCAAGAGACCCAGTACTTC. Translated, it gives CASSRGDSQETQYF.

This chain connects TRBV4-1 to TRBJ2-1; D is undetermined. With 4 bases removed from V and 6 bases from J, the gap between germline ends came to 10 bases. This CDR3 spans 13 amino acids. The germline CDR1 and CDR2 sequences are MGHRA and YSYEKL. In DNA, the CDR3 is TGCGCCAGCAGCCCCTCCCCCTTCAATGAGCAGTTCTTC. This translates into CASSPSPFNEQFF.

This clone was seen only once. The V call is TRBV2, the J call TRBJ1-2, with D possibly matching TRBD1 (6 bases). Trimming shortened V by 7 bases and J by 2 bases, and 11 bases separated the two germline ends. The CDR3 runs 13 residues. Germline assignment: CDR1 SNHLY and CDR2 FYNNEI. Written as DNA, the CDR3 is TGTGCCAGCATCCCGGACAGCAACTATGGCTACACCTTC. Residues: CASIPDSNYGYTF.

This rearrangement joins TRBV19 to TRBJ2-2; 9 bases line up with TRBD2. Germline loops: CDR1 LNHDA, CDR2 SQIVND (reference sequence). V lost 10 bases and J lost 6; bases outside the gene matches: 15. This CDR3 is built from 16 residues. CDR3 nucleotides: TGTGCCACTAAACCGCGTTCGCGGGGGGGCCCCGGGGAGCTGTTTTTT. It translates to CATKPRSRGGPGELFF.

The genes are TRBV19 and TRBJ1-5, with D unclear. This CDR3 has 14 amino acids. Trimming stripped 5 bases from V and 4 bases from J, with 12 bases between. Germline-derived CDR1 and CDR2 are LNHDA and SQIVND (reference sequence). CDR3 sequence: CASSPRRPNQPQHF. CDR3 bases: TGTGCCAGTAGTCCTCGGCGGCCGAATCAGCCCCAGCATTTT.

Written as DNA, the CDR3 is TGTGCCAGCTCACCAATGCGAGGAGTTTCCACAGATACGCAGTATTTT. This gives the protein CASSPMRGVSTDTQYF. V and J are TRBV18 and TRBJ2-3; no clear D. Germline CDR1 reads KGHSH; CDR2 reads LQKENI. The CDR3 spans 16 residues. Deletions cut 2 bases from V and 2 bases from J, with 14 bases between.

The V call is TRBV9, the J call TRBJ1-6; no clear D. Germline V lookup: CDR1 SGDLS, CDR2 YYNGEE. The V end was cut by 0 bases, the J end by 10 bases, with 5 bases between. This CDR3 comprises 12 residues. In DNA, the CDR3 is TGTGCCAGCAGCGTAGGCCGGTCACCCCTCCACTTT. This codes for CASSVGRSPLHF.

The chain combines TRBV7-9 with TRBJ2-2; tentatively, D is TRBD2 (6 bases). The V and J ends lost 7 bases and 0 bases respectively, with 9 bases between them. CDR3 length: 14 residues. The V gene's germline CDR1 is SEHNR and CDR2 FQNEAQ (reference sequence). The CDR3 is CASKVAANTGELFF. The CDR3 DNA is TGTGCCAGCAAAGTAGCGGCGAACACCGGGGAGCTGTTTTTT.

CDR3 bases: TGTGCCAGCAGCCCGACCGGCCAGGGGTACACTGAAGCTTTCTTT. The encoded protein is CASSPTGQGYTEAFF. This sequence joins TRBV7-8 and TRBJ1-1, with D maybe TRBD1 (6 bases). The V end lost 5 bases, the J end lost 3 bases, and 16 bases lay between the germline ends. In germline, CDR1 is SGHVS, CDR2 FQNEAQ. The CDR3 loop spans 15 amino acids.

The chain links TRBV10-3 to TRBJ2-1, with 9 positions matching TRBD1. Per the germline V gene, CDR1 is ENHRY and CDR2 is SYGVKD. V shed 6 bases, J shed 9 bases, and the junction held 18 bases outside the gene matches. The CDR3 contains 17 residues. The DNA for the CDR3 is TGTGCCATCAGCTACCGGACAGGGGCGGACCGTGCGATTGAGCAGTTCTTC. Its protein is CAISYRTGADRAIEQFF.

The genes are TRBV10-2 and TRBJ2-7; the match to TRBD1 covers 10 bases. Per the germline V gene, CDR1 is WSHSY and CDR2 is SAAADI. This CDR3 has 15 residues. With V trimmed by 7 bases and J by 5 bases, 11 bases remained unmatched. The CDR3 region is CASINAGQGIHEQYF. As DNA, the CDR3 is TGCGCCAGCATCAACGCGGGACAGGGGATCCACGAGCAGTACTTC.

This chain uses TRBV11-2 with TRBJ2-7; 8 bases align to TRBD1. CDR3 size: 15 residues. The V and J ends lost 5 bases and 2 bases, in that order; junction bases with no gene match: 8. Germline assignment: CDR1 SGHAT and CDR2 FQNNGV. CDR3 region: CASSSYGQGTYEQYF. The CDR3 DNA is TGTGCCAGCAGCAGTTATGGACAGGGTACCTACGAGCAGTACTTC.